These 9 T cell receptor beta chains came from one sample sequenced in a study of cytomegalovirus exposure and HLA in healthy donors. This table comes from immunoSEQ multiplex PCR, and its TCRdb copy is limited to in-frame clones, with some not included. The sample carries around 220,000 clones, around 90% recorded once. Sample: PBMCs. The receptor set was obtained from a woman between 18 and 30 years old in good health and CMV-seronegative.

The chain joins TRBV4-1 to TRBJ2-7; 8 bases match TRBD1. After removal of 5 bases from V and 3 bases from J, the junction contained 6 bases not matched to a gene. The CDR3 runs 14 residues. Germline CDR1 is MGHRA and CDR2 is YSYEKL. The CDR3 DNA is TGCGCCAGCAGCAGACAGGGGACAGGCTACGAGCAGTACTTC. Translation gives CASSRQGTGYEQYF.

In DNA, the CDR3 is TGTGCCAGCAGCGTGGGGACTAGGGTCGAGTCGGGTGAGCAGTTCTTC. Translating gives CASSVGTRVESGEQFF. The J gene is TRBJ2-1, the V gene TRBV9; the match to TRBD2 covers 8 bases. Germline V lookup: CDR1 SGDLS, CDR2 YYNGEE. J was trimmed by 9 bases and V by 2 bases; bases with no gene match: 13. This CDR3 has 16 residues. Supplemented by reference TRBV9 and TRBJ2-1, the full variable domain reads DSGVTQTPKHLITATGQRVTLRCSPRSGDLSVYWYQQSLDQGLQFLIQYYNGEERAKGNILERFSAQQFPDLHSELNLSSLELGDSALYFCASSVGTRVESGEQFFGPGTRLTVL.

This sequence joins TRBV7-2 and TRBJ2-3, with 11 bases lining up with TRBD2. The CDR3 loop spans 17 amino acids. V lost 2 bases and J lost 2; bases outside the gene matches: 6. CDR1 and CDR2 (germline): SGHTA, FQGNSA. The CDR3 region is CASSLPTSGTLTDTQYF. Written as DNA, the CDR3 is TGTGCCAGCAGCTTACCGACTAGCGGGACGCTCACAGATACGCAGTATTTT.

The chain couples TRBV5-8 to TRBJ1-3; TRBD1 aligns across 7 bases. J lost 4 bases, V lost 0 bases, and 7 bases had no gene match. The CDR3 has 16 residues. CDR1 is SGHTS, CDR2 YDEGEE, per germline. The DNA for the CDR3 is TGTGCCAGCAGCTTGGCCGGCAGGGGGGCAGGAAACACCATATATTTT. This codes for CASSLAGRGAGNTIYF. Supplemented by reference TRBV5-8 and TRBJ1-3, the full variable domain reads EAGVTQSPTHLIKTRGQQATLRCSPISGHTSVYWYQQALGLGLQFLLWYDEGEERNRGNFPPRFSGRQFPNYSSELNVNALELEDSALYLCASSLAGRGAGNTIYFGEGSWLTVV.

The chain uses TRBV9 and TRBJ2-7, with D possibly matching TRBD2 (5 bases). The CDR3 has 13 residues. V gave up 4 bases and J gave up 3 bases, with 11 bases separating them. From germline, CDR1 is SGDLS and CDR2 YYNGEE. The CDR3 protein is CASSPGLFYEQYF. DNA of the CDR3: TGTGCCAGCAGCCCTGGACTCTTCTACGAGCAGTACTTC.

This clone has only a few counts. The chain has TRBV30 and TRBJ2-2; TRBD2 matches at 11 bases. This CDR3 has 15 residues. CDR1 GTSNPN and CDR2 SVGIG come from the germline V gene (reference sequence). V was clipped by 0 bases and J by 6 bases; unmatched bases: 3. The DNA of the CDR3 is TGTGCCTGGAGTGTACTAGCGGGAGCGGCCGGGGAGCTGTTTTTT. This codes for CAWSVLAGAAGELFF.

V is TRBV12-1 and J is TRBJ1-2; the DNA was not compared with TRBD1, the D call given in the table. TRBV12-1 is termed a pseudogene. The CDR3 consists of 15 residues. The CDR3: CASSVQGALGYGYTF. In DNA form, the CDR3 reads TGTGCCAGCAGCGTACAGGGGGCACTCGGCTATGGCTACACCTTC.

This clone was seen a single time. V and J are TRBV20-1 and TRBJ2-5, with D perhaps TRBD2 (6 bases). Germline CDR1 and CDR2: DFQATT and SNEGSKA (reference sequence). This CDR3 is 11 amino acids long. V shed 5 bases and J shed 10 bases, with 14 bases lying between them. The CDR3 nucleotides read TGCAGTGCTTCTATAACTAGCAACCAGTACTTC. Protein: CSASITSNQYF.

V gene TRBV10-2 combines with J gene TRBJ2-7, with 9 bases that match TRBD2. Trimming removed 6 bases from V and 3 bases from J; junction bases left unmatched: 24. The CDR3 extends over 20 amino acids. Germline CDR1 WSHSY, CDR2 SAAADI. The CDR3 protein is CASRPRGLGREGQGGYEQYF. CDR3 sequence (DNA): TGCGCCAGCAGGCCGCGAGGGTTGGGGCGGGAGGGACAAGGTGGCTACGAGCAGTACTTC.